This TCR beta chain comes out of a study of blood T cells in healthy people across ages. Notes on the study in general: Among long-lived donors, naive CD4+ cells were more numerous and diversity higher than in aged donors. Roughly linear declines in TCR beta diversity per million T cells occurred with age.

To note about this clonotype: Its antigen is currently unknown.

The length of the CDR3 is 15 residues. CDR1 is SGHTA, CDR2 FQGNSA, per germline. V lost 1 base and J 0 bases, leaving 7 bases between the germline ends. A sample-barcoded 5' primer and a J-beta primer mix were used in a second PCR of roughly 6 to 11 cycles. TCRdb re-derived calls from the 5' RACE reads in MiXCR, one entry per CDR3 protein. The table records about 1.1 million distinct CDR3 sequences, roughly two fifths of them present only once. The chain recombines TRBV7-2 with TRBJ2-1; D is ambiguous. The specimen sequenced was blood. The origin of this receptor is a man aged 18 to 29 in good health. The CDR3 DNA reads TGTGCCAGCAGCTTAGGGTCAGACTCCTACAATGAGCAGTTCTTC. Translated: CASSLGSDSYNEQFF.